This entry lists 7 T cell receptor beta chains sequenced from one sample in a study of blood T cell repertoires in COVID-19. This table comes from immunoSEQ multiplex PCR, and its TCRdb copy is limited to in-frame clones, with some not included. This sample has roughly 130,000 clones, with more than 65% found just once. Sequencing was carried out using peripheral blood. All receptors come from a man aged 80 or over with acute or convalescent COVID-19.

This chain connects TRBV11-3 to TRBJ2-6; TRBD2 is a possible D gene (5 bases). The V and J ends lost 5 bases and 4 bases respectively, with 12 bases between them. The germline V gene has CDR1 SGHNT and CDR2 YENEEA. CDR3 length equals 15 residues. The CDR3 DNA follows: TGTGCCAGCAGCGGTTCGGGAACCGGGGCCAACGTCCTGACTTTC. Its translation is CASSGSGTGANVLTF.

CDR3 region: CASSTGLAGITDTQYF. CDR3 bases: TGCGCCAGCAGCACCGGACTAGCGGGGATCACAGATACGCAGTATTTT. The chain couples TRBV5-1 to TRBJ2-3; the match to TRBD2 covers 12 bases. The CDR3 extends over 16 amino acids. Germline assignment: CDR1 SGHRS and CDR2 YFSETQ. Trimming took 4 bases from V and 2 from J; bases not matched to a gene: 5. Drawing the rest from reference TRBV5-1 and TRBJ2-3, the complete variable domain is KAGVTQTPRYLIKTRGQQVTLSCSPISGHRSVSWYQQTPGQGLQFLFEYFSETQRNKGNFPGRFSGRQFSNSRSEMNVSTLELGDSALYLCASSTGLAGITDTQYFGPGTRLTVL.

This chain joins TRBV28 and TRBJ1-2, with D maybe TRBD1 (6 bases). CDR1 MDHEN and CDR2 SYDVKM come from the germline V gene. V lost 7 bases and J lost 1, with 19 bases in between. CDR3 size: 16 residues. Here the CDR3 DNA reads TGTGCCAGCACCCAGACAGGCGTCCTCCTTAACTATGGCTACACCTTC. Translating gives CASTQTGVLLNYGYTF.

This clone was detected only once. This chain joins TRBV6-2 or TRBV6-3 and TRBJ2-3; maybe TRBD2 (6 bases). Per the germline V gene, CDR1 is MNHEY and CDR2 is SVGEGT. Trimming removed 5 bases at V and 1 base at J, with 10 bases between. The CDR3 spans 14 residues. CDR3 in DNA: TGTGCCAGCAGTCAGAGACTAGGCACAGATACGCAGTATTTT. It yields the protein CASSQRLGTDTQYF.

This rearrangement joins TRBV5-1 to TRBJ2-1; D unresolved. This CDR3 has 13 amino acids. V dropped 0 bases and J dropped 10 bases, with 11 bases sitting between them. CDR1 is SGHRS and CDR2 is YFSETQ in the germline V gene. CDR3 sequence: CASSLGGYKEQFF. CDR3 coding DNA: TGCGCCAGCAGCTTGGGAGGTTATAAGGAGCAGTTCTTC.

V usage is TRBV24-1 and J usage is TRBJ1-5; the D is unclear. Per the germline V gene, CDR1 is KGHDR and CDR2 is SFDVKD. The CDR3 extends over 13 amino acids. Trimming shortened V by 5 bases and J by 1 base, and 5 bases separated the two germline ends. In DNA, the CDR3 is TGTGCCACCAGTGCCAGAAGCAATCAGCCCCAGCATTTT. It is translated as CATSARSNQPQHF.

The chain recombines TRBV11-3 with TRBJ2-1, with 11 positions matching TRBD2. J was trimmed by 4 bases and V by 6 bases; bases with no gene match: 5. Germline lookup yields CDR1 SGHNT and CDR2 YENEEA. The CDR3 runs to 15 residues. The CDR3 DNA reads as TGTGCCAGCAGACTAGGGACTAGCGGTTACAATGAGCAGTTCTTC. Its protein is CASRLGTSGYNEQFF.